This T cell receptor (beta chain) was recovered during a study of T cells in Graves' hyperthyroidism and ophthalmopathy. Study results and limitations: Appearing also in blood were most of the thyroid clonotypes expanded above 0.001.

The sample holds many counts of this clonotype. Its antigen is as yet unknown. RNA transcripts were the template for amplifying TCR beta CDR3 regions. When the TCR CDR3 underwent first-round RT-PCR, the HTBI primer set was used. One entry per CDR3 protein, called by TCRdb with MiXCR from the multiplex PCR reads. The sample holds a few hundred thousand distinct CDR3 sequences; about 14% are singletons and the top ten take around a fifth. With duration under 3 months, ophthalmopathy was active: Clinical Activity Score at least 3, NOSPECS at least 4. 9 to 10 ml fresh peripheral blood yielded the PBMCs. With 3 bases clipped from V and 3 bases from J, the junction kept 2 bases outside the gene matches. The CDR3 sequence is 14 residues long.

The sequenced material came from blood. The chain couples TRBV12-3 or TRBV12-4 to TRBJ2-3, with 8 nucleotides matching TRBD2. The receptor was isolated from a woman aged 25 to 39 with Graves' ophthalmopathy. CDR3 region: CASSFSGGTDTQYF. DNA of the CDR3: TGTGCCAGCAGTTTCAGCGGGGGAACAGATACGCAGTATTTT.